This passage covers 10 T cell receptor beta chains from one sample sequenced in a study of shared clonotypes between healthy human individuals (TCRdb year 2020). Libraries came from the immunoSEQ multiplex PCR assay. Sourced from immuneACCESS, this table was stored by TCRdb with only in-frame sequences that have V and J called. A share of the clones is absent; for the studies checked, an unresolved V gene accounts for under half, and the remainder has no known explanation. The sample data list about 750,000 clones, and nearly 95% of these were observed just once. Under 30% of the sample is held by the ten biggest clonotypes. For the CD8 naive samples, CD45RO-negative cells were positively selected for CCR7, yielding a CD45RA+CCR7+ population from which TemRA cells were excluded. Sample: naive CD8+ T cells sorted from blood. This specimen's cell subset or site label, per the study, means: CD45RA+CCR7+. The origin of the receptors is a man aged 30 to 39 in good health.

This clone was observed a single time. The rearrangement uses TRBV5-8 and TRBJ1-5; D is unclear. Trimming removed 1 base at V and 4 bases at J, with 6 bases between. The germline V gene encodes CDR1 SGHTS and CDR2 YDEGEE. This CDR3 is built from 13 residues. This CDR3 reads CASSLYRNQPQHF. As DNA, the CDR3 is TGTGCCAGCAGCTTGTACAGAAATCAGCCCCAGCATTTT. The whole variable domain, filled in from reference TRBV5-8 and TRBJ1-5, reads EAGVTQSPTHLIKTRGQQATLRCSPISGHTSVYWYQQALGLGLQFLLWYDEGEERNRGNFPPRFSGRQFPNYSSELNVNALELEDSALYLCASSLYRNQPQHFGDGTRLSIL.

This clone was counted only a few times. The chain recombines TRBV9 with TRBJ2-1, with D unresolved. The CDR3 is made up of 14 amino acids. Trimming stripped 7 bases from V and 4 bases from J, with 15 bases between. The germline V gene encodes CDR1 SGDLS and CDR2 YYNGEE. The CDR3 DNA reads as TGTGCCAGCGGTCTCTCCGGTCCGTACAATGAGCAGTTCTTC. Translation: CASGLSGPYNEQFF.

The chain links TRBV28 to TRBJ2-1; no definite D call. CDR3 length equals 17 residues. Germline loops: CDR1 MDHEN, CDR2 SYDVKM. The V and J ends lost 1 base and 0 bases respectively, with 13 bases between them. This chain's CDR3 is CASSLSLHRSSYNEQFF. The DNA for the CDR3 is TGTGCCAGCAGTTTATCCCTACACCGGAGCTCCTACAATGAGCAGTTCTTC.

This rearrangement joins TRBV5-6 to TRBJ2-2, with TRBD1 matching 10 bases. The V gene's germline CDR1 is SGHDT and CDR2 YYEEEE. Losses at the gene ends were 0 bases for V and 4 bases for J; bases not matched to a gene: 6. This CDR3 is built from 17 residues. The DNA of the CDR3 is TGTGCCAGCAGCTTGGGAGAGACAGGGGGCTTCACCGGGGAGCTGTTTTTT. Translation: CASSLGETGGFTGELFF.

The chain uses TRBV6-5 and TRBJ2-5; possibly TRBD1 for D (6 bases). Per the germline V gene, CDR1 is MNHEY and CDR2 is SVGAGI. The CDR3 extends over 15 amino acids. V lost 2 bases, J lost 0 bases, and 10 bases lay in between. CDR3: CASSYDTGNQETQYF. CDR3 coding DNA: TGTGCCAGCAGTTACGACACAGGGAACCAAGAGACCCAGTACTTC.

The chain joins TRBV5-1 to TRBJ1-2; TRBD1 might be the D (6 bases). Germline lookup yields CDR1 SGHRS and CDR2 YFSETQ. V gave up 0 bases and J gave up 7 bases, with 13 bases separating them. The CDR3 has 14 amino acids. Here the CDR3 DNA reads TGCGCCAGCAGCTTGGGGGGGACAAGTCCTGGCTACACCTTC. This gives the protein CASSLGGTSPGYTF.

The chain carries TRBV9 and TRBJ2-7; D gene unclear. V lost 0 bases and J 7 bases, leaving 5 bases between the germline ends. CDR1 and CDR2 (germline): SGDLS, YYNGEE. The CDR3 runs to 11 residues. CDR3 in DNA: TGTGCCAGCAGCGTAGGGTTGGAGCAGTACTTC. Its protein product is CASSVGLEQYF.

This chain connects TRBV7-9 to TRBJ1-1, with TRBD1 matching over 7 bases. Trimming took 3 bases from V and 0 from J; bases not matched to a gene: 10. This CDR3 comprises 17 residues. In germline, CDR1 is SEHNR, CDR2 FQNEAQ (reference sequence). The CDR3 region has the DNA TGTGCCAGCAGCTTGGGTAACAGGGGTACCATGAACACTGAAGCTTTCTTT. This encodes CASSLGNRGTMNTEAFF.

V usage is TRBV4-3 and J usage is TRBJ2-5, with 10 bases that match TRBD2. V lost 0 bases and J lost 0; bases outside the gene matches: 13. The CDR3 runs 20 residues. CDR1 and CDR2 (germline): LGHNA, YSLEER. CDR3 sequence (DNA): TGCGCCAGCAGCCAAGATCTATGGAGTGAAACTAGCGGGGACCAAGAGACCCAGTACTTC. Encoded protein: CASSQDLWSETSGDQETQYF.

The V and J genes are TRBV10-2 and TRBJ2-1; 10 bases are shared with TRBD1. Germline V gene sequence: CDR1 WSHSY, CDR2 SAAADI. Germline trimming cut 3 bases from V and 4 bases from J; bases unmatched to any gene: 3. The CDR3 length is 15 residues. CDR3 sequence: CASSEGQGVYNEQFF. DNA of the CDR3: TGCGCCAGCAGTGAAGGACAGGGGGTATACAATGAGCAGTTCTTC.